This passage covers 32 T cell receptor beta chains from one sample sequenced in a study of blood T cells in healthy people across ages. The second PCR ran roughly 6 to 11 cycles with a sample-barcoded 5' primer and J-beta primers. TCRdb itself ran the 5' RACE reads through MiXCR, one entry per CDR3 protein. In the table there are about 800,000 distinct CDR3 sequences, 20% to 25% of which are singletons. The same data also went into a second study, on T cells of mothers and their children.

The sequenced sample consisted of blood. These receptors all stem from a boy younger than 18 in good health.

V gene TRBV5-5 combines with J gene TRBJ2-1; 13 positions match TRBD2. The V gene end was trimmed by 4 bases and the J gene end by 1 base; junction bases not matched to a gene: 11. Germline V gives CDR1 SGHKS, CDR2 YYEKEE (reference sequence). This CDR3 contains 19 residues. In nucleotides, the CDR3 is TGTGCCAGCAGCGGATACGGGACTAGCGGGACGATTTCCTACAATGAGCAGTTCTTC. Encoded protein: CASSGYGTSGTISYNEQFF. The full variable domain, with the rest looked up from reference TRBV5-5 and TRBJ2-1, is DAGVTQSPTHLIKTRGQQVTLRCSPISGHKSVSWYQQVLGQGPQFIFQYYEKEERGRGNFPDRFSARQFPNYSSELNVNALLLGDSALYLCASSGYGTSGTISYNEQFFGPGTRLTVL.

This chain joins TRBV11-3 and TRBJ2-5, with a tentative D call TRBD1 (6 bases). V lost 5 bases and J lost 5, with 15 bases in between. This CDR3 is 14 amino acids long. The germline CDR1 and CDR2 sequences are SGHNT and YENEEA. The CDR3 region has the DNA TGTGCCAGCAGCCAACCCGGCAGGGGTGAGACCCAGTACTTC. It is translated as CASSQPGRGETQYF.

The rearrangement joins TRBV7-2 to TRBJ1-5; 8 nucleotides align to TRBD1. V lost 3 bases and J lost 3; bases outside the gene matches: 10. The germline V gene has CDR1 SGHTA and CDR2 FQGNSA. This CDR3 has 17 amino acids. CDR3 in DNA: TGTGCCAGCAGCTTTCTACGAGGACAGGGCGACAATCAGCCCCAGCATTTT. Residues: CASSFLRGQGDNQPQHF.

This clonotype was recorded a few times. The chain uses TRBV29-1 and TRBJ2-5; D ambiguous. The DNA end favors TRBJ2-7, so the J call may be wrong. This CDR3 is built from 13 residues. From germline, CDR1 is SQVTM and CDR2 ANQGSEA. The CDR3 bases are TGCAGCGTTGAAGATGCCGAGGACTACGAGCAGTACTTC. It translates to CSVEDAEDYEQYF.

This clonotype was counted only a few times. The genes are TRBV7-2 and TRBJ2-5; D is unclear. The assigned J gene may be wrong: the sequence end matches TRBJ2-7 better. Germline V gene sequence: CDR1 SGHTA, CDR2 FQGNSA. This CDR3 has 15 residues. CDR3 bases: TGTGCCAGCAGCTTAGGATTCGCCCTCTTCTACGAGCAGTACTTC. The encoded protein is CASSLGFALFYEQYF.

This chain joins TRBV12-3 or TRBV12-4 and TRBJ1-6; possible D gene TRBD1, 6 bases. CDR3 length equals 17 residues. V was cut by 6 bases and J by 0 bases, with 15 bases left in between. DNA for the CDR3: TGTGCCAGCAGCCGTCGGACAGAGAGCTCCTATAATTCACCCCTCCACTTT. Translated, it gives CASSRRTESSYNSPLHF.

On this clonotype: Since the CDR3 does not end with the conserved phenylalanine or tryptophan, this likely comes from a read error. V gene TRBV12-3 or TRBV12-4 combines with J gene TRBJ2-5, with D possibly called TRBD1 or TRBD2 (5 bases each). Trimming cost V 7 bases and J 5 bases, with 14 bases left between them. This CDR3 has 13 residues. CDR3 sequence reads: CASTAQGGETQYL. The DNA for the CDR3 is TGTGCCAGCACTGCTCAGGGCGGGGAGACCCAGTACCTC.

This clonotype was observed a few times. V gene TRBV6-2 or TRBV6-3 combines with J gene TRBJ1-2; no definite D call. Germline assignment: CDR1 MNHEY and CDR2 SVGEGT. CDR3 size: 13 residues. Trimming left V 8 bases short and J 3 bases short, with 13 bases between. In nucleotides, the CDR3 is TGTGCCAGCGTTGCTGAACAGTACTATGGCTACACCTTC. It codes for CASVAEQYYGYTF.

V gene TRBV7-9 combines with J gene TRBJ2-7; 7 nucleotides agree with TRBD2. Looked up from germline, CDR1 is SEHNR and CDR2 is FQNEAQ (reference sequence). The junction had 11 bases not matched to a gene; V was cut back by 1 base and J by 2 bases. This CDR3 has 17 residues. The CDR3: CASSLVLGASGTYEQYF. Here the CDR3 DNA reads TGTGCCAGCAGCTTAGTCCTTGGGGCTAGCGGCACCTACGAGCAGTACTTC.

This clonotype has more than one count but fewer than ten. The chain combines TRBV6-5 with TRBJ2-1; D is perhaps TRBD2 (5 bases). Deletions cut 5 bases from V and 10 bases from J, with 18 bases between. The CDR3 runs to 14 residues. The germline V gene has CDR1 MNHEY and CDR2 SVGAGI. The CDR3 bases are TGTGCCAGCAGTCCGTGGACTCGAGCGGAAGAGCAGTTCTTC. Translated: CASSPWTRAEEQFF.

This clonotype came up a few times. This chain joins TRBV27 and TRBJ2-1; 8 positions agree with TRBD2. V shed 4 bases, J shed 0 bases, and the junction held 5 bases outside the gene matches. CDR1 and CDR2 (germline): MNHEY, SMNVEV (reference sequence). CDR3 length: 16 residues. The CDR3 spells CASSSHRGGSYNEQFF. CDR3 in DNA: TGTGCCAGCAGTTCCCACCGGGGGGGCTCCTACAATGAGCAGTTCTTC.

The chain combines TRBV7-3 with TRBJ2-7; weak D call: TRBD2 (6 bases). The V end was cut by 2 bases, the J end by 2 bases, with 13 bases between. Germline V gives CDR1 SGHTA, CDR2 FQGTGA. The CDR3 covers 15 residues. The CDR3 loop reads CASSLRWGTPYEQYF. The CDR3 DNA follows: TGTGCCAGCAGCTTACGGTGGGGGACTCCCTACGAGCAGTACTTC.

In its sample, this clonotype was seen a few times. The chain carries TRBV4-3 and TRBJ1-5, with D uncertain. V lost 0 bases to trimming and J lost 7 bases, with 16 bases between them. CDR1 and CDR2 (germline): LGHNA, YSLEER. The CDR3 runs to 16 residues. The CDR3 protein is CASSQDPTGARQPQHF. The CDR3 nucleotides are TGCGCCAGCAGCCAAGATCCCACGGGCGCGCGACAGCCCCAGCATTTT.

This clonotype was seen a few times. The chain employs TRBV7-3 and TRBJ2-3; possible D gene TRBD1, 5 bases. The CDR3 covers 15 residues. V lost 1 base, J lost 3 bases, and 11 bases lay in between. Germline lookup yields CDR1 SGHTA and CDR2 FQGTGA. CDR3 nucleotides: TGTGCCAGCAGCTTAATGGGCAGGGAAACAGATACGCAGTATTTT. Translated, it gives CASSLMGRETDTQYF.

The table lists this clonotype with a few counts. J is TRBJ2-7 and V is TRBV27, with D perhaps matching TRBD1 (6 bases). V gave up 5 bases and J gave up 0 bases, with 11 bases separating them. The CDR3 totals 14 residues. The V gene's germline CDR1 is MNHEY and CDR2 SMNVEV (reference sequence). This CDR3 is CASSDQDSSYEQYF. CDR3 sequence (DNA): TGTGCCAGCAGTGACCAGGACAGCTCCTACGAGCAGTACTTC.

This chain links TRBV3-1 with TRBJ2-1; D is possibly TRBD2 (6 bases). V was clipped by 8 bases and J by 1 base, with 15 bases between them. CDR1 is LGHDT, CDR2 YNNKEL, per germline (reference sequence). CDR3 size: 15 residues. The CDR3 nucleotides read TGTGCCAGCCGAATACGGGAGTTATCCTACAATGAGCAGTTCTTC. Its protein product is CASRIRELSYNEQFF.

The chain has TRBV7-9 and TRBJ2-7; 7 nucleotides agree with TRBD1. The CDR3 is made up of 12 amino acids. Germline V gene data show CDR1 as SEHNR and CDR2 as FQNEAQ (reference sequence). Trimming cost V 6 bases and J 4 bases; bases outside gene matches: 3. CDR3 loop: CASSIQGYEQYF. The CDR3 coding sequence is TGTGCCAGCAGTATACAGGGGTACGAGCAGTACTTC.

V and J are TRBV5-1 and TRBJ2-5, with 14 bases that match TRBD2. The CDR3 spans 17 residues. Germline V lookup: CDR1 SGHRS, CDR2 YFSETQ. V was pared by 3 bases and J by 4 bases, with 8 bases of the junction left unmatched. The CDR3 DNA reads TGCGCCAGCAGCTCCGGGACTAGCGGGGGTAATATAGAGACCCAGTACTTC. Translation gives CASSSGTSGGNIETQYF.

The chain recombines TRBV7-9 with TRBJ2-3; TRBD2 matches 8 bases. CDR1 and CDR2 (germline): SEHNR, FQNEAQ (reference sequence). The J segment lost 6 bases and the V segment lost 1 base, leaving 6 bases of the junction unmatched. The CDR3 is 15 residues long. The CDR3 sequence: CASSLDLREEDTQYF. The CDR3 DNA sequence: TGTGCCAGCAGCTTAGACCTGCGGGAGGAGGATACGCAGTATTTT.

This chain joins TRBV7-2 and TRBJ2-7, with TRBD2 matching over 8 bases. This CDR3 contains 15 residues. The germline V gene encodes CDR1 SGHTA and CDR2 FQGNSA. With V trimmed by 1 base and J by 2 bases, 4 bases remained unmatched. CDR3 in amino acids: CASSLGRGGPYEQYF. DNA of the CDR3: TGTGCCAGCAGCTTAGGACGGGGGGGACCCTACGAGCAGTACTTC.

The chain couples TRBV4-1 to TRBJ2-2; D uncertain. CDR3 length: 15 amino acids. The V end lost 3 bases, the J end lost 1 base, and 9 bases lay between the germline ends. Looked up from germline, CDR1 is MGHRA and CDR2 is YSYEKL. The CDR3 region is CASSQTDGNTGELFF. For the CDR3, the DNA is TGCGCCAGCAGCCAGACGGACGGGAACACCGGGGAGCTGTTTTTT.

This chain connects TRBV4-1 to TRBJ1-1, with a tentative D call TRBD1 (5 bases). Trimming left V 3 bases short and J 5 bases short, with 13 bases between. Looked up from germline, CDR1 is MGHRA and CDR2 is YSYEKL. The CDR3 is made up of 14 amino acids. CDR3 sequence (DNA): TGCGCCAGCAGCCAGCTGGTGGGGCGGACTGAAGCTTTCTTT. This translates into CASSQLVGRTEAFF.

The rearrangement uses TRBV5-1 and TRBJ1-1; possible D gene TRBD1, 6 bases. The CDR3 runs to 16 residues. The germline V gene encodes CDR1 SGHRS and CDR2 YFSETQ. Trimming cost V 4 bases and J 0 bases, with 16 bases left between them. The CDR3 here is CASSVLSGVMNTEAFF. CDR3 bases: TGCGCCAGCAGCGTATTGTCAGGGGTCATGAACACTGAAGCTTTCTTT.

This clonotype was seen only a few times. The V gene is TRBV7-3, the J gene TRBJ2-3; the match to TRBD2 covers 16 bases. V lost 5 bases and J lost 6; bases outside the gene matches: 11. Germline loops: CDR1 SGHTA, CDR2 FQGTGA. CDR3 length: 18 residues. The CDR3 sequence: CASSPLGTSGGATDTQYF. The CDR3 coding sequence is TGTGCCAGCAGCCCCCTCGGGACTAGCGGGGGGGCCACGGATACGCAGTATTTT.

This clonotype has a handful of counts. V is TRBV7-9 and J is TRBJ2-5; TRBD1 is a possible D gene (5 bases). The CDR3 has 16 residues. Germline V gene data show CDR1 as SEHNR and CDR2 as FQNEAQ (reference sequence). V shed 4 bases and J shed 1 base, with 16 bases lying between them. CDR3 sequence: CASSSKVVGAQETQYF. The CDR3, as DNA: TGTGCCAGCAGCTCGAAGGTGGTTGGGGCCCAAGAGACCCAGTACTTC.

This chain's CDR3 is CSSKYGYEQYF. The CDR3 DNA is TGCAGCTCCAAGTATGGGTACGAGCAGTACTTC. The chain couples TRBV29-1 to TRBJ2-7; D not certain. This CDR3 spans 11 amino acids. Looked up from germline, CDR1 is SQVTM and CDR2 is ANQGSEA. Trimming removed 8 bases at V and 4 bases at J, with 12 bases between.

The genes are TRBV11-2 and TRBJ1-4; TRBD1 is a possible D gene (5 bases). CDR1 is SGHAT and CDR2 is FQNNGV in the germline V gene. The CDR3 length is 17 residues. The V end was cut by 5 bases, the J end by 3 bases, with 19 bases between. The chain's CDR3 is CASSPRTGGMPNEKLFF. For the CDR3, the DNA is TGTGCCAGCAGCCCCAGGACGGGGGGGATGCCTAATGAAAAACTGTTTTTT. Drawing the rest from reference TRBV11-2 and TRBJ1-4, the complete variable domain is EAGVAQSPRYKIIEKRQSVAFWCNPISGHATLYWYQQILGQGPKLLIQFQNNGVVDDSQLPKDRFSAERLKGVDSTLKIQPAKLEDSAVYLCASSPRTGGMPNEKLFFGSGTQLSVL.

The chain carries TRBV7-3 and TRBJ2-1, with D possibly matching TRBD2 (5 bases). Germline V lookup: CDR1 SGHTA, CDR2 FQGTGA. This CDR3 region has 15 residues. Trimming took 3 bases from V and 5 from J, leaving 14 bases between them. The CDR3 sequence: CASSFNSVPNNEQFF. CDR3 nucleotides: TGTGCCAGCAGCTTCAATAGCGTTCCCAACAATGAGCAGTTCTTC.

V usage is TRBV7-9 and J usage is TRBJ2-7; 8 nucleotides match TRBD1. This CDR3 has 16 amino acids. Germline-derived CDR1 and CDR2 are SEHNR and FQNEAQ (reference sequence). V lost 3 bases, J lost 3 bases, and 10 bases stayed unmatched. CDR3 bases: TGTGCCAGCAGCTTGCAACTGGACAGGGCCAACTACGAGCAGTACTTC. This gives the protein CASSLQLDRANYEQYF.

This sequence joins TRBV24-1 and TRBJ2-3, with TRBD2 matching over 11 bases. V trimming: 6 bases; J trimming: 4 bases; junction bases outside the gene matches: 5. This CDR3 has 15 amino acids. Germline values: CDR1 KGHDR, CDR2 SFDVKD. The CDR3 coding sequence is TGTGCCACCAGTTCCGGGACTAGCGGAGCAGATACGCAGTATTTT. It is translated as CATSSGTSGADTQYF.

The genes are TRBV20-1 and TRBJ2-1, with TRBD1 as a possible D gene (6 bases). Germline V gene lookup returns CDR1 DFQATT and CDR2 SNEGSKA (reference sequence). The V gene lost 5 bases and the J gene lost 0 bases, with 8 bases spanning the gap. The CDR3 consists of 13 residues. The CDR3 here is CSAQDSSYNEQFF. DNA of the CDR3: TGCAGTGCTCAGGACAGCTCCTACAATGAGCAGTTCTTC.

This sequence joins TRBV9 and TRBJ2-5; the D gene is possibly TRBD2 (6 bases). The tail of the sequence fits TRBJ2-7 better, so the J call may be wrong. CDR3 length equals 15 residues. Germline CDR1 SGDLS, CDR2 YYNGEE. The CDR3 DNA reads TGTGCCAGCAGCCGGGCGGGATCCGGCTCCTACGAGCAGTACTTC. Translation: CASSRAGSGSYEQYF.